Listed here is a single TCR beta chain. The junction departs from germline at one end; a sequencing error may be responsible. As processed by the authors: From reference gene primer amplification, estimates of nucleated cell counts were derived. Profiling relied on immunoSEQ multiplex PCR, and the TCRdb table lists in-frame clones only, not all of them. That table gives V, J and clone size, and the DNA gave D and trimming. The profile shows a few hundred thousand clones, 75% to 85% of them singletons. The sample is drawn from a study of blood T cell repertoires in COVID-19. Study overall: Collection of acute and convalescent COVID-19 samples took place in the United States, Italy and Spain. Sample material is recorded as cDNA or gDNA derived from T cells, B-cell-depleted T cells, or PBMCs.

Looked up from germline, CDR1 is SEHNR and CDR2 is FQNEAQ (reference sequence). The CDR3 spans 17 residues. This TCR derives from a human donor in a cohort sampled during active COVID-19. The V and J genes are TRBV7-9 and TRBJ2-7; 7 nucleotides match TRBD1. The sample was peripheral blood. This chain's CDR3 is CASSLIYGTAVKSSWDF. CDR3 DNA sequence: TGTGCCAGCAGCCTTATATATGGGACAGCAGTTAAAAGTTCCTGGGACTTC.